Sequencing of this T cell receptor beta chain was carried out in a study of T cells after somatic rescue of genetic block. Sequencing was performed with immunoSEQ multiplex PCR; in TCRdb, only in-frame clones are kept and a portion is missing. The sample contains 10,000 to 15,000 clones, 73% of which appear only once. This CDR3 has 14 residues. From germline, CDR1 is WSHSY and CDR2 SAAADI. With 7 bases removed from V and 2 bases from J, the gap between germline ends came to 13 bases. The genes are TRBV10-2 and TRBJ2-3, with D possibly TRBD2 on 7 matching bases. Sequencing input: peripheral blood mononuclear cells (PBMCs). This clonotype originated in a boy aged 5-17 years. CDR3 protein: CASTAGAPTDTQYF. CDR3 in DNA: TGCGCCAGCACCGCGGGGGCCCCCACAGATACGCAGTATTTT.